This TCR beta chain was sequenced in a study of T-cell memory formation after mild COVID-19. Whole-study context: Largely, the TCR clusters proved donor specific.

Points from the study as a whole: Among contracting clones, CD4+ were mainly CM/EM and CD8+ enriched in EMRA. For second-wave clones that peaked at day 37, SARS-CoV-2 specificity went unverified. Within pre-infection memory, some responding clones were found, suggesting cross-reactive memory joined.

The V end was cut by 6 bases, the J end by 7 bases, with 19 bases between. CDR1 is SQVTM and CDR2 is ANQGSEA in the germline V gene. The CDR3 is made up of 14 amino acids. Concerning this clonotype itself: Its antigen is undetermined.

MiXCR, run by TCRdb on the 5' RACE reads, gives a single entry per CDR3 protein. The data hold roughly 250,000 distinct CDR3 sequences, with approximately 16% observed a single time. The source is a man younger than 30 who had mild COVID-19 (a few samples of this study predate the infection). Cell type and time point are not known. The chain has TRBV29-1 and TRBJ2-1; D is ambiguous. Sequenced: PBMCs or a T cell subset sorted from them (not recorded which). The CDR3 sequence is CSVVTGPLENEQFF. As DNA, the CDR3 is TGCAGCGTAGTAACCGGGCCCCTTGAGAATGAGCAGTTCTTC.